Reported below is one TCR beta chain. Its target is unknown. TCRdb reprocessed the 5' RACE reads with MiXCR, giving one entry per CDR3 protein. The sample holds a few hundred thousand distinct CDR3 sequences, more than 20% seen once. These data belong to a study of CD8 T cells in ankylosing spondylitis. Study-wide results and caveats: Clones linked to disease were reported to show significant enrichment in matched ankylosing spondylitis synovial fluid.

The V gene lost 3 bases and the J gene lost 1 base, with 15 bases spanning the gap. Per germline, CDR1 WNHNN and CDR2 SYGVQD (reference sequence). The CDR3 runs to 16 residues. The source material was blood, either unsorted or a sorted T cell fraction (not recorded which). This receptor was obtained from a female donor with ankylosing spondylitis or in good health (not recorded which). The chain has TRBV10-1 and TRBJ2-5; D is unclear. CDR3 protein: CASSDLRQQPQETQYF. In DNA form, the CDR3 reads TGCGCCAGCAGTGACCTGAGACAACAGCCCCAAGAGACCCAGTACTTC.